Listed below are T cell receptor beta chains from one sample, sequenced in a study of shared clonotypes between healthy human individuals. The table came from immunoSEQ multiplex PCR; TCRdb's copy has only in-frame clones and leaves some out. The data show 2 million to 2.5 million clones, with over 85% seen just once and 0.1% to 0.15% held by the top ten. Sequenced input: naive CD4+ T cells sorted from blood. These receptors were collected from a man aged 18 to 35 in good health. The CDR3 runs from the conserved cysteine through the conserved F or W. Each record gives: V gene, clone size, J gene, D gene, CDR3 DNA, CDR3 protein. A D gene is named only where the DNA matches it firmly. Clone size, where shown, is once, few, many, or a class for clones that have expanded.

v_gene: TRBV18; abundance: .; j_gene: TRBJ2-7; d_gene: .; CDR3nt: TGTGCCAGCTCACCAGGAAGCACTGCCTACGAGCAGTACTTC; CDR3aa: CASSPGSTAYEQYF
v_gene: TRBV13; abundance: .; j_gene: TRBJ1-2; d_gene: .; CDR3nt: TGTGCCAGCAGCCCGACCGCAGGGAACTATGGCTACACCTTC; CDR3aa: CASSPTAGNYGYTF
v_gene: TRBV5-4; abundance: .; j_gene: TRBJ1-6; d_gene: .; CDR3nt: TGTGCCAGCAGCTTGAAGGAGGGGCTTAAAGATAATTCACCCCTCCACTTT; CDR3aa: CASSLKEGLKDNSPLHF
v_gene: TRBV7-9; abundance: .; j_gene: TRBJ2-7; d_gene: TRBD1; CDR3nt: TGTGCCAGCAGCTTAGGGGGACAGGGGGACTACGAGCAGTACTTC; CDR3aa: CASSLGGQGDYEQYF
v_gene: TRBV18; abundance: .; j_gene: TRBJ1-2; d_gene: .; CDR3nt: TGTGCCAGCTCACCGTTGGACAGCCTGCAAGGGAATGGCTACACCTTC; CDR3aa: CASSPLDSLQGNGYTF
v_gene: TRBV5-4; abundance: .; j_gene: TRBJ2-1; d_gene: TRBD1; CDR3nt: TGTGCCAGCAGCTCAACAGGGGTTTACAATGAGCAGTTCTTC; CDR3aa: CASSSTGVYNEQFF
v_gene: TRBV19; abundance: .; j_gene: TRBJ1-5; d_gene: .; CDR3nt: TGTGCCAGTAGTTTGGGGACGGGAAGCAATCAGCCCCAGCATTTT; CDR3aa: CASSLGTGSNQPQHF
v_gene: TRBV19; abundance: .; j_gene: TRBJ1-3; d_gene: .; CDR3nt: TGTGCCAGTAAGTCGGAGGGTTCTGGAAACACCATATATTTT; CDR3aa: CASKSEGSGNTIYF
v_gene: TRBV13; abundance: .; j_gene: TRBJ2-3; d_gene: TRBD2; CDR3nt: TGTGCCAGCAGTACAAGCGGGGGGGCGGATACGCAGTATTTT; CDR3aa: CASSTSGGADTQYF
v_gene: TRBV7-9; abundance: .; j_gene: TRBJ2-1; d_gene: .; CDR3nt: TGTGCCAGCAGCTTATTCCGGAGGGCGGTCAATGAGCAGTTCTTC; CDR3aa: CASSLFRRAVNEQFF
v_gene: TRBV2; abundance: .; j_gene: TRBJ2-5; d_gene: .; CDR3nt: TGTGCCAGCAGTGAGGTAGGGGAGACCCAGTACTTC; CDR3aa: CASSEVGETQYF
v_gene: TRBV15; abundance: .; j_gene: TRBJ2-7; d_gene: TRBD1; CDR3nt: TGTGCCACCAGCAAGGGACAGAACTACGAGCAGTACTTC; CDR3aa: CATSKGQNYEQYF
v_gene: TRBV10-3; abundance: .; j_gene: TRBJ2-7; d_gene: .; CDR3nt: TGTGCCATCAGTGAGGCTGCCTACGAGCAGTACTTC; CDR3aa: CAISEAAYEQYF
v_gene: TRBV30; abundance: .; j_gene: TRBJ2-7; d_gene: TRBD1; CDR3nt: TGTGCCTGCCGGAGTGGACAGGGCATCCACGAGCAGTACTTC; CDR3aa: CACRSGQGIHEQYF
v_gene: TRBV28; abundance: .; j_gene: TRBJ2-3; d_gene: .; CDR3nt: TGTGCCACCAGGGGCGCGGGACGGGGCACAGATACGCAGTATTTT; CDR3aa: CATRGAGRGTDTQYF
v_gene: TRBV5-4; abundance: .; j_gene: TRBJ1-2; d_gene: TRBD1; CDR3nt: TGTGCCAGCAGCAAGCCCGGGACAGATATTTATGGCTACACCTTC; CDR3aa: CASSKPGTDIYGYTF
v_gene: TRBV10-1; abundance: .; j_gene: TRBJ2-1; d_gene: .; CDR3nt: TGCGCCAGCAGTGAAGGGTCCGATTATAATGAGCAGTTCTTC; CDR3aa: CASSEGSDYNEQFF
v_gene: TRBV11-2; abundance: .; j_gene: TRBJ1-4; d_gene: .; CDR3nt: TGTGCCAGCAGCTTAACAGACAATGAAAAACTGTTTTTT; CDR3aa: CASSLTDNEKLFF
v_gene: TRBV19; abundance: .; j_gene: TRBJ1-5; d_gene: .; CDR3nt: TGTGCCAGTAGTATTTTCCAGGGTCAAGAACTCCCCCATCAGCCCCAGCATTTT; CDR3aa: CASSIFQGQELPHQPQHF
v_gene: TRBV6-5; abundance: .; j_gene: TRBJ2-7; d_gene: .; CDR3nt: TGTGCCAGCAGTTACGGGGGCAGGGTCTACGAGCAGTACTTC; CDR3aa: CASSYGGRVYEQYF
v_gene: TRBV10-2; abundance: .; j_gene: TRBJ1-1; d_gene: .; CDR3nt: TGCGCCAGCTCCCATATTTGGCAGGGAAAAACTGAAGCTTTCTTT; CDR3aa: CASSHIWQGKTEAFF
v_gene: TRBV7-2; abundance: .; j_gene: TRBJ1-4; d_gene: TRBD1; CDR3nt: TGTGCCAGCAGGCAGACAGGGGGCTCTGAAAAACTGTTTTTT; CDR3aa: CASRQTGGSEKLFF
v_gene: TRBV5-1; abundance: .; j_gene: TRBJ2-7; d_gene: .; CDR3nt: TGCGCCAGCACCCCCACCGCTGGGACCCACTACGAGCAGTACTTC; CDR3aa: CASTPTAGTHYEQYF
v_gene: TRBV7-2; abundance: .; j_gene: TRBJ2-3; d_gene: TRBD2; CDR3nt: TGTGCCAGCAGGTCGGGACTATCGGCCAGCACAGATACGCAGTATTTT; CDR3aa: CASRSGLSASTDTQYF
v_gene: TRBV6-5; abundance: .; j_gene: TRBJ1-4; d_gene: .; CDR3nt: TGTGCCAGCAGTTCAGGGGTCGCAACTAATGAAAAACTGTTTTTT; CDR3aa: CASSSGVATNEKLFF
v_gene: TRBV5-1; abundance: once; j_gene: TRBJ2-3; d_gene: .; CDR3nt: TGCGCCAGCAGCTTTTTAACAGGGACTCTTGATACGCAGTATTTT; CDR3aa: CASSFLTGTLDTQYF
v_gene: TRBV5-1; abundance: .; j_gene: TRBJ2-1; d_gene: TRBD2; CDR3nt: TGCGCCAGCAGCTTTAGCGGGATGCTGGAGTCCAATGAGCAGTTCTTC; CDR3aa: CASSFSGMLESNEQFF
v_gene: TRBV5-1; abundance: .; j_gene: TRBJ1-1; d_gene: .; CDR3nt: TGCGCCAGCACGGACATTCAGAACACTGAAGCTTTCTTT; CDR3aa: CASTDIQNTEAFF
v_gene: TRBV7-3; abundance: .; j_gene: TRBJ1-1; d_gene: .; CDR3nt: TGTGCCAGCAGCTTTGGGGGTCTGAACACTGAAGCTTTCTTT; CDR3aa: CASSFGGLNTEAFF
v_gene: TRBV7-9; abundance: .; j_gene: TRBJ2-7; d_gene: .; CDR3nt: TGTGCCAGCAGCTTATTAAGCGGAGAGCAGTACTTC; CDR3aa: CASSLLSGEQYF
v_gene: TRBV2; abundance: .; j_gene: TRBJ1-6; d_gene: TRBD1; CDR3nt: TGTGCCAGCAGCATGGACGGGGACAGGAATTCACCCCTCCACTTT; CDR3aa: CASSMDGDRNSPLHF
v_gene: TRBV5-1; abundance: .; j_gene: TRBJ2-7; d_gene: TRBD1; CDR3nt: TGCGCCAGCAGCAGTGCCGGGACAGTCGCCTACGAGCAGTACTTC; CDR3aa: CASSSAGTVAYEQYF
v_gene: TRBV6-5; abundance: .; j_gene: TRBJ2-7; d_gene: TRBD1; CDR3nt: TGTGCCAGCGGGACAGGGGTTTTCTACGAGCAGTACTTC; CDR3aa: CASGTGVFYEQYF
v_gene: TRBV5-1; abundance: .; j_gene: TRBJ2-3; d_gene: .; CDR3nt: TGCGCCAGCAGCTTGGGGGCGGCGGATACGCAGTATTTT; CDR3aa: CASSLGAADTQYF
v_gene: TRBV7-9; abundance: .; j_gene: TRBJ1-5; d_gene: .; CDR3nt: TGTGCCAGCAGCTTTCTAGATAGCAATCAGCCCCAGCATTTT; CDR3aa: CASSFLDSNQPQHF
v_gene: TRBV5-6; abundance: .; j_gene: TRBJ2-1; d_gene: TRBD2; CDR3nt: TGTGCCAGCAGCTTCGGGAGGGTAATGGGCGAGCAGTTCTTC; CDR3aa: CASSFGRVMGEQFF
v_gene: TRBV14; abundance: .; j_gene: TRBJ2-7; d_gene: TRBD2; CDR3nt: TGTGCCAGCAGCCTCAGAGGGGTTAGTGCGGGAGCGTCGTACGAGCAGTACTTC; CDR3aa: CASSLRGVSAGASYEQYF
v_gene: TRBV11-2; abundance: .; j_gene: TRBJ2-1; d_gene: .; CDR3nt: TGTGCCAGCAGCCCTCGGGGCAACAATGAGCAGTTCTTC; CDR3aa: CASSPRGNNEQFF
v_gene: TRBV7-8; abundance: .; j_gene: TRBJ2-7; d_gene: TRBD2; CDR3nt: TGTGCCAGCAGCCCCGGACTAGCGGGGAGTTCCTACGAGCAGTACTTC; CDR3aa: CASSPGLAGSSYEQYF
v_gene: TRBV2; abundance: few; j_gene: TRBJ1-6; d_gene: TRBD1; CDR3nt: TGTGCCAGCAGTGAGTCCGGACAGGGCGGTTCACCCCTCCACTTT; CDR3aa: CASSESGQGGSPLHF
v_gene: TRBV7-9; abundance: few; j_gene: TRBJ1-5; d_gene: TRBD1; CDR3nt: TGTGCCAGCAGCTCAGGGGGTCAGCCCCAGCATTTT; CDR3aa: CASSSGGQPQHF
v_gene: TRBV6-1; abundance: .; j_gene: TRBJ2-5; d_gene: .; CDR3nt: TGTGCCAGCAGTGCGCCAGGCAGGGTACAAGAGACCCAGTACTTC; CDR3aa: CASSAPGRVQETQYF
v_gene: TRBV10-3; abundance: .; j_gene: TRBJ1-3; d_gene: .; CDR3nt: TGTGCCATCAGTGATACGGGCTCTGGAAACACCATATATTTT; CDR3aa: CAISDTGSGNTIYF
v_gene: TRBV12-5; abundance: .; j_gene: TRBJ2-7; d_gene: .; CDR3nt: TGTGCTAGTGGTAGTGCAGGGACTGAGGAGCAGTACTTC; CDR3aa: CASGSAGTEEQYF
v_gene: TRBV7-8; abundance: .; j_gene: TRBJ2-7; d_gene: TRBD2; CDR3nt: TGTGCCAGCAGCCTCGTAGCGGGAGGGCCGGGCATCGGCTACGAGCAGTACTTC; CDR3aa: CASSLVAGGPGIGYEQYF
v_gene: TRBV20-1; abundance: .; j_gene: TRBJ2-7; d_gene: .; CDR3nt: TGCAGTGCTAGGGACGTTCTTGTGCAGTACTTC; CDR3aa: CSARDVLVQYF
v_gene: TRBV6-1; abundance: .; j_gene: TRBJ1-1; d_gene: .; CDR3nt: TGTGCCAGCAGAACAGACGTACCGCCAGCGGGTGCTTTCTTT; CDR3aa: CASRTDVPPAGAFF
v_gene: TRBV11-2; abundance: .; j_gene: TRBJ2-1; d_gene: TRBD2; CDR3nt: TGTGCCAGCAGCTTAGTTCGCGGGAGCTTCTACAATGAGCAGTTCTTC; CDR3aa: CASSLVRGSFYNEQFF
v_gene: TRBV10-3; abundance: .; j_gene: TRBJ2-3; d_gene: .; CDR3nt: TGTGCCATCAGCGGGCGCCAGACAGATACGCAGTATTTT; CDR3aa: CAISGRQTDTQYF
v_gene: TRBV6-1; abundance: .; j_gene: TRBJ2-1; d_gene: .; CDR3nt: TGTGCCAGCAGTCGTGACAGGTCCGATGAGCAGTTCTTC; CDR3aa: CASSRDRSDEQFF
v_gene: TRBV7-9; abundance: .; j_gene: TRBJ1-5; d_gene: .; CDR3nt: TGTGCCAGCAGCTCGGACGCCGGGCGGGTGGACAATCAGCCCCAGCATTTT; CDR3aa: CASSSDAGRVDNQPQHF
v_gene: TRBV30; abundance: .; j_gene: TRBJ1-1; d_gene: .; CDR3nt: TGTGCCTGGTGTCGGCGGGGGAACACTGAAGCTTTCTTT; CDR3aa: CAWCRRGNTEAFF
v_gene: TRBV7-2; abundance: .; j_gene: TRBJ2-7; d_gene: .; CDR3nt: TGTGCCAGCAGCTTAGACGGCGGGCGTTACTCCTACGAGCAGTACTTC; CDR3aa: CASSLDGGRYSYEQYF
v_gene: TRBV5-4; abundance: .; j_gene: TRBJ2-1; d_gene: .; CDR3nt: TGTGCCAGCAGCTTAGGGCAGGGAATGGCTGTAAATGAGCAGTTCTTC; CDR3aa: CASSLGQGMAVNEQFF
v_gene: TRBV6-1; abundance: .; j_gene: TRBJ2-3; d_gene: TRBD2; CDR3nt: TGTGCCAGCCGAATAGCGGGAGCGGATACGCAGTATTTT; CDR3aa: CASRIAGADTQYF
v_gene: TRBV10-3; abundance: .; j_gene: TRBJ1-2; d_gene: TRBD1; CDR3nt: TGTGCCATCAGTGACTGGGACAGTGCGATCGGTAACTATGGCTACACCTTC; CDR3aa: CAISDWDSAIGNYGYTF
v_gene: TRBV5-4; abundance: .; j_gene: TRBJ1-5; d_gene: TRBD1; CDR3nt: TGTGCCAGCAGCCCCGGCATTGGGACAGACAATCAGCCCCAGCATTTT; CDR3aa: CASSPGIGTDNQPQHF
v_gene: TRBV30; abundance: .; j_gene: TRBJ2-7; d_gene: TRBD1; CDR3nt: TGTGCCTGGAGCAACAGGGGTTACGAGCAGTACTTC; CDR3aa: CAWSNRGYEQYF
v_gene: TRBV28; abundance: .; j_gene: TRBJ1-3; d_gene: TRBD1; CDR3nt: TGTGCCAGCACCCTCGACAGGGCCCTCGGAAACACCATATATTTT; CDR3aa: CASTLDRALGNTIYF